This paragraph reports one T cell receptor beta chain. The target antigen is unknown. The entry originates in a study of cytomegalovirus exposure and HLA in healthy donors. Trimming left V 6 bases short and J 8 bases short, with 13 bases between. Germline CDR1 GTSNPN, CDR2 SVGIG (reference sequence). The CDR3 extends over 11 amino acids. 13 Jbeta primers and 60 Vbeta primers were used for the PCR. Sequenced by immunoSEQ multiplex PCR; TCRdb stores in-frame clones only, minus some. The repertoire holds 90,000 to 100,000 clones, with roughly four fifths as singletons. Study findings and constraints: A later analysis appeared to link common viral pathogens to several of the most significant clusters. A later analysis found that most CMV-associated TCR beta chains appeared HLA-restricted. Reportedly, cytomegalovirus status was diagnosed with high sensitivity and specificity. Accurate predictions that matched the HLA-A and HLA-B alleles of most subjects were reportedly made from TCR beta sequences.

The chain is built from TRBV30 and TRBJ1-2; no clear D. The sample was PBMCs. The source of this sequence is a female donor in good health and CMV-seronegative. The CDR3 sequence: CACSREEGYTF. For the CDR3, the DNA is TGTGCCTGCTCCCGGGAAGAGGGCTACACCTTC. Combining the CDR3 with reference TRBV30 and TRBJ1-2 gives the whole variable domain SQTIHQWPATLVQPVGSPLSLECTVEGTSNPNLYWYRQAAGRGLQLLFYSVGIGQISSEVPQNLSASRPQDRQFILSSKKLLLSDSGFYLCACSREEGYTFGSGTRLTVV.